Listed below are T cell receptor beta chains from one sample, sequenced in a study of CD8 T cells in ankylosing spondylitis. TCRdb independently ran MiXCR on the 5' RACE reads; one entry per CDR3 protein. Of about 330,000 distinct CDR3 sequences in the sample, roughly 8% are singletons; the top ten hold more than 12%. Source material: blood, either unsorted or a sorted T cell fraction (not recorded which). These receptors were taken from a male donor with ankylosing spondylitis. Each CDR3 is given with its conserved first and last residue. Fields, in order: D gene, clone size, V gene, CDR3 length, J gene, CDR3 DNA, CDR3 protein. The D gene is left open where the match is weak. Size is stated for part of the rows, as once, few or many counts, or as a class when the clone is expanded.

D: -
size: -
V: TRBV29-1
length: 9
J: TRBJ1-1
DNA: TGCAGTACCACAGGTGAAGCTTTCTTT
CDR3: CSTTGEAFF

D: -
size: many
V: TRBV9
length: 13
J: TRBJ1-1
DNA: TGTGCCAGCAGCCCTGGACCCTGGACTGAAGCTTTCTTT
CDR3: CASSPGPWTEAFF

D: -
size: -
V: TRBV24-1
length: 12
J: TRBJ1-2
DNA: TGTGCCTCTTCTCGGGGCGCAGTTGGCTACACCTTC
CDR3: CASSRGAVGYTF

D: -
size: few
V: TRBV5-1
length: 13
J: TRBJ2-7
DNA: TGCGCCAGCAGCCAGGTAGGGGATTACGAGCAGTACTTC
CDR3: CASSQVGDYEQYF

D: -
size: -
V: TRBV7-9
length: 17
J: TRBJ2-7
DNA: TGTGCCAGCAGCAACCTGCGGAGGGCAGAAAGCTCCTACGAGCAGTACTTC
CDR3: CASSNLRRAESSYEQYF

D: -
size: few
V: TRBV10-3
length: 13
J: TRBJ1-2
DNA: TGTGCCATCACCTTCGAGGGAAACTATGGCTACACCTTC
CDR3: CAITFEGNYGYTF

D: TRBD2
size: few
V: TRBV3-1
length: 19
J: TRBJ2-1
DNA: TGTGCCAGCAGCCCGGCCGGACTAGCGGGACTTCATCCCCCCAATGAGCAGTTCTTC
CDR3: CASSPAGLAGLHPPNEQFF

D: -
size: -
V: TRBV6-6
length: 12
J: TRBJ2-7
DNA: TGTGCCAGCACCGGTATCTCCTACGAGCAGTACTTC
CDR3: CASTGISYEQYF

D: -
size: -
V: TRBV30
length: 15
J: TRBJ2-5
DNA: TGTGCCTGGAGTGTAGGTCGGTCAGAAGAAGAGACCCAGTACTTC
CDR3: CAWSVGRSEEETQYF

D: -
size: -
V: TRBV29-1
length: 14
J: TRBJ2-7
DNA: TGCAGCGTTGCCGCCGGGACCCAACTATACGAGCAGTACTTC
CDR3: CSVAAGTQLYEQYF

D: -
size: -
V: TRBV12-3/TRBV12-4
length: 13
J: TRBJ2-2
DNA: TGTGCCAGCAGTTTAGAGTTAACCGGGGAGCTGTTTTTT
CDR3: CASSLELTGELFF

D: TRBD1
size: -
V: TRBV7-9
length: 14
J: TRBJ2-7
DNA: TGTGCCAGCAGCTTAGCGGGACAGGGGTACGAGCAGTACTTC
CDR3: CASSLAGQGYEQYF

D: TRBD2
size: few
V: TRBV11-3
length: 15
J: TRBJ2-7
DNA: TGTGCCAGCAGCCCAAGGGGCGGGAGGGCCTACGAGCAGTACTTC
CDR3: CASSPRGGRAYEQYF

D: -
size: many
V: TRBV7-9
length: 12
J: TRBJ2-3
DNA: TGTGCCAGCAGCCGCGAGCGGGATACGCAGTATTTT
CDR3: CASSRERDTQYF

D: -
size: few
V: TRBV12-5
length: 17
J: TRBJ1-4
DNA: TGTGCTAGTGGTTCCGACAGGTTTCCTACAACTAATGAAAAACTGTTTTTT
CDR3: CASGSDRFPTTNEKLFF

D: -
size: -
V: TRBV10-3
length: 14
J: TRBJ1-1
DNA: TGTGCCATCAGCTTACAGGGACGGGACACTGAAGCTTTCTTT
CDR3: CAISLQGRDTEAFF

D: TRBD2
size: many
V: TRBV27
length: 14
J: TRBJ2-7
DNA: TGTGCCAGCAGTTCTGGACTAGCGGGCTACGAGCAGTACTTC
CDR3: CASSSGLAGYEQYF

D: TRBD1
size: -
V: TRBV6-5
length: 16
J: TRBJ2-3
DNA: TGTGCCAGCAGTTACTCGAGGTCAGGGGGCGGTGATACGCAGTATTTT
CDR3: CASSYSRSGGGDTQYF

D: TRBD1
size: few
V: TRBV5-1
length: 16
J: TRBJ2-2
DNA: TGCGCCAGCAGGTCCGGGACAGGGGGCCTCACCGGGGAGCTGTTTTTT
CDR3: CASRSGTGGLTGELFF

D: TRBD2
size: few
V: TRBV2
length: 15
J: TRBJ2-2
DNA: TGTGCCAGCAGAGGGACTAGCGGGAGAGCCGGGGAGCTGTTTTTT
CDR3: CASRGTSGRAGELFF

D: -
size: -
V: TRBV6-2/TRBV6-3
length: 12
J: TRBJ2-5
DNA: TGTGCCAGCAGGAGGGGGGTCGAGACCCAGTACTTC
CDR3: CASRRGVETQYF

D: -
size: few
V: TRBV19
length: 13
J: TRBJ1-2
DNA: TGTGCCAGTAGTATCCGGGACCTAATCGGCTACACCTTC
CDR3: CASSIRDLIGYTF

D: -
size: few
V: TRBV7-2
length: 15
J: TRBJ2-5
DNA: TGTGCCAGCAGCTTAGGGGTGACTATCCAAGAGACCCAGTACTTC
CDR3: CASSLGVTIQETQYF

D: -
size: few
V: TRBV12-3/TRBV12-4
length: 14
J: TRBJ1-1
DNA: TGTGCCAGCAGTTTAGCACGGGCCACCACTGAAGCTTTCTTT
CDR3: CASSLARATTEAFF

D: -
size: -
V: TRBV20-1
length: 14
J: TRBJ1-6
DNA: TGCAGTGCTAGGGGGGCAGGCTATAATTCACCCCTCCACTTT
CDR3: CSARGAGYNSPLHF

D: TRBD2
size: -
V: TRBV4-3
length: 14
J: TRBJ2-7
DNA: TGCGCCAGCAGCCAACAGCGGGGGTACTACGAGCAGTACTTC
CDR3: CASSQQRGYYEQYF

D: TRBD1
size: -
V: TRBV12-3/TRBV12-4
length: 13
J: TRBJ1-1
DNA: TGTGCCAGCAGTCTGGACAGGGGGCGGGAAGCTTTCTTT
CDR3: CASSLDRGREAFF

D: TRBD1
size: few
V: TRBV5-1
length: 14
J: TRBJ2-7
DNA: TGCGCCAGCAGCCTGTGGACAGGGAGAAACGAGCAGTACTTC
CDR3: CASSLWTGRNEQYF

D: -
size: -
V: TRBV2
length: 15
J: TRBJ2-5
DNA: TGTGCCAGCAGTGAAGGGGCGGGACTCCAAGAGACCCAGTACTTC
CDR3: CASSEGAGLQETQYF

D: TRBD1
size: -
V: TRBV2
length: 15
J: TRBJ1-5
DNA: TGTGCCAGCAGTAAAGAGGGGACAGTCAATCAGCCCCAGCATTTT
CDR3: CASSKEGTVNQPQHF

D: -
size: many
V: TRBV29-1
length: 11
J: TRBJ2-3
DNA: TGCAGCGTTGCTAGGGTAGATACGCAGTATTTT
CDR3: CSVARVDTQYF

D: -
size: few
V: TRBV6-2/TRBV6-3
length: 14
J: TRBJ2-5
DNA: TGTGCCAGCAGTTACTCGATCCTTGTAGAGACCCAGTACTTC
CDR3: CASSYSILVETQYF

D: TRBD1
size: many
V: TRBV4-1
length: 15
J: TRBJ2-1
DNA: TGCGCCAGCTGCAGAGGACAGGGGGTCAACAATGAGCAGTTCTTC
CDR3: CASCRGQGVNNEQFF

D: -
size: many
V: TRBV20-1
length: 14
J: TRBJ2-3
DNA: TGCAGTGCTGACTGGACAGCTAGCACAGATACGCAGTATTTT
CDR3: CSADWTASTDTQYF

D: -
size: -
V: TRBV5-1
length: 12
J: TRBJ2-1
DNA: TGCGCCAGCAGCTTGGCCTTAAATGAGCAGTTCTTC
CDR3: CASSLALNEQFF

D: -
size: -
V: TRBV2
length: 16
J: TRBJ2-7
DNA: TGTGCCAGTCTCGGCGTCTCGAACAGGGCAGCCTACGAGCAGTACTTC
CDR3: CASLGVSNRAAYEQYF

D: -
size: -
V: TRBV7-9
length: 16
J: TRBJ2-7
DNA: TGTGCCAGCAGCCTAAGTTGGGGAGGTAAAAGCGACGAGCAGTACTTC
CDR3: CASSLSWGGKSDEQYF

D: -
size: -
V: TRBV2
length: 16
J: TRBJ1-4
DNA: TGTGCCAGCAGTGAAGCGCTTCGGGGTCTTAATGAAAAACTGTTTTTT
CDR3: CASSEALRGLNEKLFF

D: -
size: -
V: TRBV9
length: 16
J: TRBJ2-2
DNA: TGTGCCAGCAGCGTAGGGACACAAGTCCTTGGCGGGGAGCTGTTTTTT
CDR3: CASSVGTQVLGGELFF

D: -
size: -
V: TRBV4-1
length: 13
J: TRBJ2-5
DNA: TGCGCCAGCAGCCGAGGACAGACAGAGACCCAGTACTTC
CDR3: CASSRGQTETQYF

D: -
size: many
V: TRBV7-8
length: 13
J: TRBJ2-1
DNA: TGTGCCAGCAGCTTGGGTTTTGGCAATGAGCAGTTCTTC
CDR3: CASSLGFGNEQFF

D: -
size: many
V: TRBV20-1
length: 13
J: TRBJ2-1
DNA: TGCAGTGCCCGGGACTTCAACTACAATGAGCAGTTCTTC
CDR3: CSARDFNYNEQFF

D: TRBD2
size: many
V: TRBV20-1
length: 15
J: TRBJ2-1
DNA: TGCAGTGCTAGAGTCCTAGCGGGAGGTCGGAATGAGCAGTTCTTC
CDR3: CSARVLAGGRNEQFF

D: -
size: many
V: TRBV5-1
length: 13
J: TRBJ2-7
DNA: TGCGCCAGCAGCTTCGACAGAACCTACGAGCAGTACTTC
CDR3: CASSFDRTYEQYF

D: TRBD2
size: -
V: TRBV4-3
length: 17
J: TRBJ2-1
DNA: TGCGCCAGCAGCCAGGAATTAATACCGGGACTAGCATTCGAGCAGTTCTTC
CDR3: CASSQELIPGLAFEQFF

D: -
size: few
V: TRBV14
length: 16
J: TRBJ1-1
DNA: TGTGCCAGCAGCTCCTTATCCGGGACCGCGAACACTGAAGCTTTCTTT
CDR3: CASSSLSGTANTEAFF

D: -
size: many
V: TRBV12-3/TRBV12-4
length: 13
J: TRBJ2-5
DNA: TGTGCCAGCAGTTTAGGACCCTTGGAGACCCAGTACTTC
CDR3: CASSLGPLETQYF

D: TRBD2
size: many
V: TRBV25-1
length: 15
J: TRBJ2-3
DNA: TGTGCCAGCAGTGACGCGGGAGTATCGGTAGATACGCAGTATTTT
CDR3: CASSDAGVSVDTQYF

D: -
size: many
V: TRBV20-1
length: 14
J: TRBJ1-1
DNA: TGCAGTGCGTCCCCAGGGGCTGTGAACACTGAAGCTTTCTTT
CDR3: CSASPGAVNTEAFF

D: -
size: many
V: TRBV3-1
length: 14
J: TRBJ2-7
DNA: TGTGCCAGCAGCCCCGGGCTAGCGAGCTACGAGCAGTACTTC
CDR3: CASSPGLASYEQYF

D: -
size: -
V: TRBV19
length: 13
J: TRBJ1-2
DNA: TGTGCCAGCGGGGTCCGGGCCCCCTATGGCTACACCTTC
CDR3: CASGVRAPYGYTF

D: -
size: many
V: TRBV5-1
length: 14
J: TRBJ2-4
DNA: TGCGCCAGCAGCTTGTCAAGCGGAGCAAACATTCAGTACTTC
CDR3: CASSLSSGANIQYF

D: -
size: -
V: TRBV20-1
length: 13
J: TRBJ2-7
DNA: TGCAGTGCTAGGGGCTCGAACTCCTACGAGCAGTACTTC
CDR3: CSARGSNSYEQYF

D: TRBD2
size: few
V: TRBV5-1
length: 15
J: TRBJ2-1
DNA: TGCGCCAGCACCCCGCGCACTAGCGGGAGAGATGAGCAGTTCTTC
CDR3: CASTPRTSGRDEQFF

D: -
size: many
V: TRBV6-2/TRBV6-3
length: 11
J: TRBJ2-7
DNA: TGTGCCAGCAGTCGGGGGCACGAGCAGTACTTC
CDR3: CASSRGHEQYF

D: TRBD1
size: -
V: TRBV5-1
length: 14
J: TRBJ2-3
DNA: TGCGCCAGCAGCACGACAGGGGTGGCAGATACGCAGTATTTT
CDR3: CASSTTGVADTQYF

D: -
size: -
V: TRBV7-2
length: 15
J: TRBJ1-4
DNA: TGTGCCAGCAGCCCTAGTGGTGGAACTAATGAAAAACTGTTTTTT
CDR3: CASSPSGGTNEKLFF

D: -
size: few
V: TRBV10-3
length: 15
J: TRBJ2-7
DNA: TGTGCCATCAGTGAAGGCCAGAACCTTTCCTACGAGCAGTACTTC
CDR3: CAISEGQNLSYEQYF

D: TRBD2
size: -
V: TRBV11-1
length: 16
J: TRBJ2-3
DNA: TGTGCCAGCAGCCCCCGGACTAGCGGGAGCGCAGATACGCAGTATTTT
CDR3: CASSPRTSGSADTQYF

D: TRBD2
size: -
V: TRBV19
length: 18
J: TRBJ2-1
DNA: TGTGCCAGTAGTGTGGGACCCCGCCTAGCGGGAGTAGGAAATGAGCAGTTCTTC
CDR3: CASSVGPRLAGVGNEQFF